Following are 24 T cell receptor beta chains from one sample sequenced in a study of T-cell memory formation after mild COVID-19. One entry per CDR3 protein, called by TCRdb with MiXCR from the 5' RACE reads. The table records fewer than 250,000 distinct CDR3 sequences, roughly 14% of them present only once. The sample comprised PBMCs or a T cell subset sorted from them (not recorded which). The receptors were gathered from an adult woman who had mild COVID-19 (a few samples of this study predate the infection). Cell type and time point are not known.

V usage is TRBV19 and J usage is TRBJ1-1; tentative D call: TRBD1 (5 bases). The CDR3 consists of 14 residues. V was trimmed by 6 bases and J by 1 base, leaving 12 bases between them. Germline V gene sequence: CDR1 LNHDA, CDR2 SQIVND (reference sequence). CDR3 residues: CASRGGQGNTEAFF. The CDR3 DNA is TGTGCCAGTAGAGGCGGGCAGGGGAACACTGAAGCTTTCTTT.

This clonotype was seen many times. The chain employs TRBV6-5 and TRBJ2-7; 8 positions agree with TRBD2. Germline trimming cut 5 bases from V and 8 bases from J; bases unmatched to any gene: 5. The CDR3 is 12 residues long. Germline V gene data show CDR1 as MNHEY and CDR2 as SVGAGI. CDR3 coding DNA: TGTGCCAGCAGTCCTATAGCGGGAAAGCAGTACTTC. Translating gives CASSPIAGKQYF.

V and J are TRBV6-2 or TRBV6-3 and TRBJ2-1, with 8 bases matching TRBD2. This CDR3 spans 13 amino acids. V shed 8 bases, J shed 2 bases, and the junction held 2 bases outside the gene matches. CDR1 and CDR2 from the germline V gene are MNHEY and SVGEGT. This CDR3 reads CASRREAYNEQFF. CDR3 DNA sequence: TGTGCCAGCCGGCGGGAGGCCTACAATGAGCAGTTCTTC.

The rearrangement links TRBV3-1 to TRBJ2-2; TRBD2 matches 9 bases. V shed 6 bases and J 8 bases; nucleotides not matched to a gene: 10. This CDR3 region has 15 residues. Germline CDR1 and CDR2: LGHDT and YNNKEL (reference sequence). The CDR3: CASSRTAGGPGELFF. CDR3 coding DNA: TGTGCCAGCAGTCGAACAGCGGGAGGTCCTGGGGAGCTGTTTTTT.

V is TRBV6-4 and J is TRBJ1-1; the D gene is possibly TRBD1 (5 bases). CDR3 length equals 12 residues. V shed 7 bases and J shed 7 bases, with 13 bases lying between them. Looked up from germline, CDR1 is MRHNA and CDR2 is SNTAGT. CDR3 DNA sequence: TGTGCCAGCACTCGGGGAGGGGATGAAGCTTTCTTT. Its protein is CASTRGGDEAFF.

The J gene is TRBJ2-7, the V gene TRBV3-1, with a possible D match to TRBD1 (6 bases). The germline V gene encodes CDR1 LGHDT and CDR2 YNNKEL (reference sequence). Trimming left V 1 base short and J 2 bases short, with 18 bases between. The CDR3 runs to 17 residues. CDR3 loop: CASSQVPPGTSTYEQYF. The CDR3 bases are TGTGCCAGCAGCCAAGTCCCTCCCGGGACAAGCACCTACGAGCAGTACTTC.

This clonotype came up many times. The rearrangement joins TRBV6-5 to TRBJ2-2; D may be TRBD1 (5 bases). From germline, CDR1 is MNHEY and CDR2 SVGAGI. The V and J ends lost 1 base and 4 bases respectively, with 16 bases between them. The CDR3 has 17 amino acids. This CDR3 reads CASSYWPGLISTGELFF. Here the CDR3 DNA reads TGTGCCAGCAGTTACTGGCCAGGGCTGATTAGCACCGGGGAGCTGTTTTTT.

The DNA of the CDR3 is TGCAGCGTTGTACAAAGGTTGCACACTGAAGCTTTCTTT. Its protein product is CSVVQRLHTEAFF. The chain combines TRBV29-1 with TRBJ1-1; unclear D gene. The V gene lost 4 bases and the J gene lost 3 bases, with 12 bases spanning the gap. Germline lookup yields CDR1 SQVTM and CDR2 ANQGSEA. The CDR3 is made up of 13 amino acids.

The chain employs TRBV7-2 and TRBJ1-5; D remains unclear. From germline, CDR1 is SGHTA and CDR2 FQGNSA. CDR3 length equals 13 residues. V lost 3 bases, J lost 3 bases, and 6 bases lay in between. The CDR3 nucleotides read TGTGCCAGCAGCTTTCCCCCCAATCAGCCCCAGCATTTT. As protein: CASSFPPNQPQHF.

The genes are TRBV24-1 and TRBJ2-7; TRBD2 is a possible D gene (5 bases). The CDR3 loop spans 15 amino acids. CDR1 is KGHDR, CDR2 SFDVKD, per germline. V lost 3 bases to trimming and J lost 7 bases, with 18 bases between them. CDR3 nucleotides: TGTGCCACCAGTGATCCCTCTCTCTCCTCGGGGGAGCAGTACTTC. Encoded protein: CATSDPSLSSGEQYF.

This clonotype was seen a handful of times. The chain is built from TRBV5-1 and TRBJ2-4; D may be TRBD1 or TRBD2 (5 bases each). The CDR3 spans 15 residues. The V end lost 0 bases, the J end lost 7 bases, and 14 bases lay between the germline ends. Germline CDR1 SGHRS, CDR2 YFSETQ. DNA of the CDR3: TGCGCCAGCAGCTTGGAGGTGGGGACCGGTAACATTCAGTACTTC. It codes for CASSLEVGTGNIQYF. The full variable domain, its missing parts supplied by reference TRBV5-1 and TRBJ2-4, is KAGVTQTPRYLIKTRGQQVTLSCSPISGHRSVSWYQQTPGQGLQFLFEYFSETQRNKGNFPGRFSGRQFSNSRSEMNVSTLELGDSALYLCASSLEVGTGNIQYFGAGTRLSVL.

In its sample, this clonotype was seen a few times. The rearrangement links TRBV5-1 to TRBJ2-1; 8 bases line up with TRBD1. Trimming removed 1 base from V and 3 bases from J; junction bases left unmatched: 3. The CDR3 totals 15 residues. Germline loops: CDR1 SGHRS, CDR2 YFSETQ. In nucleotides, the CDR3 is TGCGCCAGCAGCTTGAATACAGGGGGCTACAATGAGCAGTTCTTC. This codes for CASSLNTGGYNEQFF.

In this sample, this clonotype turned up a few times. CDR3 sequence reads: CASSDPGTRSSYNEQFF. The CDR3 nucleotides read TGTGCCAGCAGCGATCCCGGGACTAGGAGCTCCTACAATGAGCAGTTCTTC. The V call is TRBV11-1, the J call TRBJ2-1; 8 bases map to TRBD2. This CDR3 contains 17 residues. Germline loops: CDR1 SGHAT, CDR2 FQDESV (reference sequence). The V segment lost 5 bases and the J segment 0 bases; nucleotides outside the gene matches: 9.

J is TRBJ2-1 and V is TRBV20-1; D remains unclear. The CDR3 length is 12 residues. V was clipped by 5 bases and J by 11 bases, with 16 bases between them. Germline V lookup: CDR1 DFQATT, CDR2 SNEGSKA (reference sequence). CDR3 amino acids: CSASSHTMQQFF. CDR3 sequence (DNA): TGCAGTGCTTCAAGCCACACAATGCAGCAGTTCTTC.

In this sample, this clonotype turned up a few times. This chain connects TRBV20-1 to TRBJ2-3; perhaps TRBD1 as D (6 bases). This CDR3 spans 15 amino acids. Germline CDR1 DFQATT, CDR2 SNEGSKA (reference sequence). Trimming removed 6 bases at V and 6 bases at J, with 22 bases between. The CDR3 DNA reads TGCAGTGCCTCCAAGGCAGGGGACCTCGGGGATACGCAGTATTTT. Translation gives CSASKAGDLGDTQYF.

This clonotype appeared a few times. The J gene is TRBJ1-5, the V gene TRBV3-1, with D unclear. The CDR3 length is 16 residues. Trimming removed 1 base at V and 0 bases at J, with 10 bases between. CDR1 and CDR2 from the germline V gene are LGHDT and YNNKEL (reference sequence). In DNA, the CDR3 is TGTGCCAGCAGCCAAGGCGGGCATATTAGCAATCAGCCCCAGCATTTT. This encodes CASSQGGHISNQPQHF.

This clonotype has more than one count but fewer than ten. The rearrangement joins TRBV4-2 to TRBJ2-2; the D gene is possibly TRBD2 (6 bases). The CDR3 extends over 18 amino acids. In germline, CDR1 is LGHNA, CDR2 YNFKEQ. Trimming removed 1 base from V and 5 bases from J, with 20 bases in between. The CDR3 DNA is TGTGCCAGCAGCCAAGTAGCCGGGGAATTGGGGAGGACCGGGGAGCTGTTTTTT. Translation: CASSQVAGELGRTGELFF.

This clonotype was observed a single time. This chain links TRBV20-1 with TRBJ2-3; D is uncertain. CDR3 length equals 17 residues. Trimming removed 1 base from V and 5 bases from J, with 22 bases in between. Germline V gene data show CDR1 as DFQATT and CDR2 as SNEGSKA (reference sequence). CDR3 in amino acids: CSARVGIGSISGDTQYF. CDR3 nucleotide sequence: TGCAGTGCTAGAGTGGGCATCGGCAGTATTTCAGGAGATACGCAGTATTTT.

The V gene is TRBV2, the J gene TRBJ1-2; a possible D gene is TRBD1 (5 bases). In germline, CDR1 is SNHLY, CDR2 FYNNEI. This CDR3 has 11 amino acids. V lost 4 bases, J lost 12 bases, and 12 bases lay in between. CDR3 nucleotide sequence: TGTGCCAGCAGTGTGGGGCAGACCCACACCTTC. Residues: CASSVGQTHTF.

The rearrangement uses TRBV7-2 and TRBJ2-7; 9 positions agree with TRBD2. Per the germline V gene, CDR1 is SGHTA and CDR2 is FQGNSA. The CDR3 has 15 residues. V trimming: 6 bases; J trimming: 3 bases; junction bases outside the gene matches: 9. The CDR3: CASSSIAGVGYEQYF. CDR3 sequence (DNA): TGTGCCAGCAGTTCCATAGCGGGAGTTGGCTACGAGCAGTACTTC.

The V gene is TRBV29-1, the J gene TRBJ2-7; 9 bases are shared with TRBD1. J gave up 3 bases and V 6 bases, and 9 bases lay outside the gene matches. CDR1 and CDR2 from the germline V gene are SQVTM and ANQGSEA. This CDR3 comprises 14 residues. CDR3 protein: CSVGGTGSYYEQYF. In nucleotides, the CDR3 is TGCAGCGTCGGGGGGACAGGGAGTTACTACGAGCAGTACTTC.

The table lists this clonotype with many counts. This chain uses TRBV5-6 with TRBJ1-1; D not resolved. Germline values: CDR1 SGHDT, CDR2 YYEEEE. Trimming cost V 0 bases and J 1 base, with 7 bases left between them. CDR3 length: 14 residues. The CDR3 DNA sequence: TGTGCCAGCAGCTTGGCCGGAGGGAACACTGAAGCTTTCTTT. Amino acid sequence: CASSLAGGNTEAFF.

This clonotype was counted between two and nine times. The rearrangement links TRBV29-1 to TRBJ2-7; unclear D gene. This CDR3 comprises 13 residues. In germline, CDR1 is SQVTM, CDR2 ANQGSEA. The V and J ends lost 7 bases and 5 bases respectively, with 18 bases between them. CDR3 in amino acids: CSGCAFDVNEQYF. As DNA, the CDR3 is TGCAGCGGATGCGCCTTCGATGTCAACGAGCAGTACTTC.

The chain couples TRBV4-3 to TRBJ1-4; 9 bases are shared with TRBD1. V dropped 0 bases and J dropped 7; count of bases not matched to a gene: 6. The CDR3 covers 16 residues. The germline CDR1 and CDR2 sequences are LGHNA and YSLEER. In nucleotides, the CDR3 is TGCGCCAGCAGCCAAGAAACAGGGGGCTTTGGTGAAAAACTGTTTTTT. Its translation: CASSQETGGFGEKLFF.